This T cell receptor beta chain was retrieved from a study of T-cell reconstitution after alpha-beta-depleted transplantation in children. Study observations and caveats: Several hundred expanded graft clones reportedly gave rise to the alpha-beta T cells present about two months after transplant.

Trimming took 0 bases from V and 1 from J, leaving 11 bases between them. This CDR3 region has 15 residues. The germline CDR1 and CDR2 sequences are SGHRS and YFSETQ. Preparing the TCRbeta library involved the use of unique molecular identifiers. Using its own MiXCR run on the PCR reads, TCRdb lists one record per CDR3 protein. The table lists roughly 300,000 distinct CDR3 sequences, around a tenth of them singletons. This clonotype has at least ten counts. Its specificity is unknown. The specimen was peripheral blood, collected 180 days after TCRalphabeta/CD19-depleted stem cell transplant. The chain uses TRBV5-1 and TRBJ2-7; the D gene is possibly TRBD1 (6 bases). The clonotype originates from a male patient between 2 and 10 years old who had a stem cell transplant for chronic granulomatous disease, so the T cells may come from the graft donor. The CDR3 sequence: CASSLVTGKSYEQYF. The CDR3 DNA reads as TGCGCCAGCAGCTTGGTCACAGGGAAATCCTACGAGCAGTACTTC.